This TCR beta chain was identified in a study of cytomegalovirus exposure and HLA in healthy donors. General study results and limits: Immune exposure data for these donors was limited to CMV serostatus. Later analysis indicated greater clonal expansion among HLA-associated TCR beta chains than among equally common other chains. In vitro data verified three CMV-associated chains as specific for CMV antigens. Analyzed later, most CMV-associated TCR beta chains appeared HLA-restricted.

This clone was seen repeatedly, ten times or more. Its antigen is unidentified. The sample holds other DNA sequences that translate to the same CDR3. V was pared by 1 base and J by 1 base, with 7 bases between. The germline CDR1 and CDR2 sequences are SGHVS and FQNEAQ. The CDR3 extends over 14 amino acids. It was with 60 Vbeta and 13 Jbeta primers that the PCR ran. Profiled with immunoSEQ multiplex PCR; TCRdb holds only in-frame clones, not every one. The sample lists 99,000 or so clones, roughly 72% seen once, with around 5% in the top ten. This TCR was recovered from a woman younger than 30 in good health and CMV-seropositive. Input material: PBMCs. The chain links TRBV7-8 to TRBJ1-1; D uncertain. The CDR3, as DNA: TGTGCCAGCAGCTTAGTGGCGGGGAACACTGAAGCTTTCTTT. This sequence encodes CASSLVAGNTEAFF.